These T cell receptor beta chains were read from a single sample in a study of monozygotic twins with inflammatory bowel disease. TCRdb re-called the 5' RACE reads; every CDR3 protein appears as one record, without DNA. The data include about 420,000 distinct CDR3 sequences; the top ten clones carry about 2.3%. The specimen was blood. The origin of the receptors is a human donor with ulcerative colitis or Crohn's disease, or a healthy co-twin of an affected twin (not recorded which). The CDR3 runs from the conserved cysteine through the conserved F or W.

j_gene	v_gene	CDR3aa
TRBJ1-2	TRBV30	CAWSDWGGQHGYTF
TRBJ2-3	TRBV5-1	CASSFGTLATDTQYF
TRBJ1-4	TRBV7-9	CASSLSRRATNEKLFF
TRBJ1-5	TRBV20-1	CSGQTGIDQPQHF
TRBJ1-1	TRBV5-1	CASRGQDDTEAFF
TRBJ2-7	TRBV5-1	CASSLELKVGQPYEQYF
TRBJ2-1	TRBV3-1	CASSLGQGKNEQFF
TRBJ2-7	TRBV18	CASSPGTSGEQYF
TRBJ2-7	TRBV10-3	CAIGQGNYEQYF
TRBJ2-5	TRBV5-6	CASSLELQGPYQETQYF
TRBJ1-1	TRBV18	CASSPPMGANTEAFF
TRBJ1-1	TRBV6-1	CASISATGTNTEAFF
TRBJ1-1	TRBV29-1	CSVYQGSPEAFF
TRBJ2-5	TRBV5-4	CASSLDLRVGGETQYF
TRBJ1-1	TRBV9	CASSVVAGRSNTEAFF
TRBJ1-5	TRBV12-3/TRBV12-4	CASSRTFGADQPQHF
TRBJ1-3	TRBV10-3	CATSVTSGNTIYF
TRBJ1-5	TRBV20-1	CSASFADSNQPQHF
TRBJ2-1	TRBV12-3/TRBV12-4	CASSASGTGGWGEQFF
TRBJ1-2	TRBV6-6	CASSYGGANYGYTF
TRBJ1-4	TRBV5-1	CASSLAGTGYEKLFF
TRBJ2-5	TRBV12-3/TRBV12-4	CASSRWTSGRQETQYF